This T cell receptor (beta chain) was identified in a study of blood T cells in healthy people across ages. For the study at large: Template-switching capture recovered about one barcoded beta molecule per two T cells.

For the second PCR, which ran for about 6 to 11 cycles, a sample-barcoded 5' primer and a J-beta primer mix were used. Each cDNA molecule received a tag from a template-switch adaptor that had 12 random nucleotides. Each CDR3 protein is one row after TCRdb ran MiXCR on the 5' RACE reads. The profile shows 850,000 or so distinct CDR3 sequences, under 30% of them singletons. Study-wide findings and caveats: Long-lived donors carried more naive CD4+ cells and greater diversity than aged donors. The donors' CMV status was not determined, possibly confounding changes in expanded clonotypes.

This clonotype was seen a few times. Its target is unknown. With a much larger clone just one base away, this may be a read error. Germline CDR1 is SGHTA and CDR2 is FQGNSA. This CDR3 is built from 15 residues. The clonotype originates from a woman aged 80 or over in good health. The chain has TRBV7-2 and TRBJ2-1, with D possibly being TRBD1 (5 bases). The J call is in doubt because the DNA end fits TRBJ2-7 better. The material sequenced was blood. The CDR3 DNA sequence: TGTGCCAGCAGCTTAATGGGGCAGGGCAACAATGAGCAGTACTTC. Translation gives CASSLMGQGNNEQYF.